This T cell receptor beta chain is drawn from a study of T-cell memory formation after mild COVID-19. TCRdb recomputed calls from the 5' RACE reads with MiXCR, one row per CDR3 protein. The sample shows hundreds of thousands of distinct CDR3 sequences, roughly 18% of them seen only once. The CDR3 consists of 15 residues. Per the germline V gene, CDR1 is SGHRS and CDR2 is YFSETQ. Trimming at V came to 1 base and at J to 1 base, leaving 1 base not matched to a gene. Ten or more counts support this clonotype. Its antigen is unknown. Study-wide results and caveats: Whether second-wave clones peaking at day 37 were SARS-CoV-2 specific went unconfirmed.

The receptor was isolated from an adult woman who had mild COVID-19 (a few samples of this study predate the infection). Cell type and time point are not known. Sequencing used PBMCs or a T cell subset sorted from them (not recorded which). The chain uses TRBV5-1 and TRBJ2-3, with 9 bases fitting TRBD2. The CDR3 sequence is CASSLQRGGTDTQYF. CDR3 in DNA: TGCGCCAGCAGCTTGCAGCGGGGGGGCACAGATACGCAGTATTTT.